Shown below are 30 T cell receptor beta chains from a single sample sequenced in a study of T cells in Graves' hyperthyroidism and ophthalmopathy. Amplified TCR beta CDR3 regions derived from RNA transcripts. The HTBI primer set served for first-round RT-PCR of the TCR CDR3. TCRdb reprocessed the multiplex PCR reads via MiXCR and lists one record per CDR3 protein. The table includes under 350,000 distinct CDR3 sequences, about 18% detected once. Sequencing input: blood. The origin of the receptors is a woman in her sixties with Graves' ophthalmopathy.

The chain combines TRBV4-2 with TRBJ2-3, with a possible D match to TRBD2 (6 bases). Germline V gene data show CDR1 as LGHNA and CDR2 as YNFKEQ. The ends were cut back, 3 bases at V and 5 bases at J, with 9 bases in the middle. CDR3 length: 13 residues. CDR3 loop: CASSQTAGDTQYF. The CDR3 bases are TGTGCCAGCAGCCAGACAGCGGGAGATACGCAGTATTTT.

The gene calls are TRBV29-1 and TRBJ2-4, with D possibly matching TRBD2 (5 bases). There are 14 residues in the CDR3. The germline CDR1 and CDR2 sequences are SQVTM and ANQGSEA. V dropped 4 bases and J dropped 3 bases, with 13 bases sitting between them. The CDR3 is CSVAKDGGKNIQYF. CDR3 nucleotide sequence: TGCAGCGTTGCGAAGGATGGAGGCAAAAACATTCAGTACTTC.

The chain is built from TRBV27 and TRBJ1-1; 8 nucleotides line up with TRBD1. The junction had 11 bases not matched to a gene; V was cut back by 4 bases and J by 1 base. Germline values: CDR1 MNHEY, CDR2 SMNVEV (reference sequence). The CDR3 extends over 17 amino acids. CDR3 nucleotides: TGTGCCAGCAGTTCCCTGGGACAGGCCTCGGGGAACACTGAAGCTTTCTTT. This codes for CASSSLGQASGNTEAFF.

The genes are TRBV4-1 and TRBJ2-4; D is unresolved. The germline CDR1 and CDR2 sequences are MGHRA and YSYEKL. Trimming pared 2 bases from V and 6 bases from J, leaving 20 bases between. The CDR3 totals 17 residues. The CDR3 region is CASSQLMSWDKRNIQYF. CDR3 nucleotides: TGCGCCAGCAGCCAATTAATGAGCTGGGATAAAAGAAACATTCAGTACTTC.

The chain employs TRBV10-1 and TRBJ2-3; D is undetermined. Germline lookup yields CDR1 WNHNN and CDR2 SYGVQD (reference sequence). The CDR3 has 15 residues. The V end lost 1 base, the J end lost 2 bases, and 10 bases lay between the germline ends. This CDR3 is CASSELSRTTDTQYF. The CDR3 DNA reads TGCGCCAGCAGTGAGTTGTCTAGAACCACAGATACGCAGTATTTT.

This clonotype has a handful of counts. The chain uses TRBV19 and TRBJ1-5, with D possibly matching TRBD1 (6 bases). Between the trimmed V and J ends, which lost 3 bases and 2 bases, there was a span of 11 bases. This CDR3 is 15 amino acids long. Germline V gene sequence: CDR1 LNHDA, CDR2 SQIVND (reference sequence). The CDR3 protein is CASSMGGAGNQPQHF. CDR3 DNA: TGTGCCAGTAGTATGGGGGGGGCTGGCAATCAGCCCCAGCATTTT. Full variable domain (missing parts from reference TRBV19 and TRBJ1-5): DGGITQSPKYLFRKEGQNVTLSCEQNLNHDAMYWYRQDPGQGLRLIYYSQIVNDFQKGDIAEGYSVSREKKESFPLTVTSAQKNPTAFYLCASSMGGAGNQPQHFGDGTRLSIL.

This clonotype has at least ten counts. J is TRBJ1-3 and V is TRBV12-3 or TRBV12-4; D possibly corresponds to TRBD1 (6 bases). CDR3 length: 13 amino acids. V lost 6 bases, J lost 2 bases, and 8 bases lay in between. This CDR3 is CASSRDTGNTIYF. The CDR3 region has the DNA TGTGCCAGCAGCCGGGACACTGGAAACACCATATATTTT.

This chain uses TRBV4-1 with TRBJ1-4, with D possibly TRBD1 on 5 matching bases. CDR3 length: 15 residues. V lost 3 bases, J lost 4 bases, and 12 bases lay in between. Germline V gene sequence: CDR1 MGHRA, CDR2 YSYEKL. CDR3 protein: CASSQARGLNEKLFF. CDR3 nucleotides: TGCGCCAGCAGCCAGGCCCGGGGACTTAATGAAAAACTGTTTTTT.

This clonotype appeared a few times. V usage is TRBV4-1 and J usage is TRBJ2-7; TRBD2 matches 10 bases. Germline CDR1 is MGHRA and CDR2 is YSYEKL. This CDR3 has 17 amino acids. V shed 3 bases, J shed 2 bases, and the junction held 10 bases outside the gene matches. The CDR3 DNA follows: TGCGCCAGCAGCCATGGGAGTCTAGCGGGGGAAACCTACGAGCAGTACTTC. This translates into CASSHGSLAGETYEQYF.

The CDR3 spells CASSLERVGTGELFF. As DNA, the CDR3 is TGTGCCAGCAGTTTAGAACGGGTGGGCACCGGGGAGCTGTTTTTT. The V gene is TRBV27, the J gene TRBJ2-2; D unresolved. The germline V gene encodes CDR1 MNHEY and CDR2 SMNVEV (reference sequence). This CDR3 is 15 amino acids long. Trimming cost V 2 bases and J 4 bases, with 11 bases left between them.

This clonotype was seen repeatedly, ten times or more. The chain recombines TRBV5-1 with TRBJ2-7, with no clear D. The germline V gene encodes CDR1 SGHRS and CDR2 YFSETQ. Trimming cost V 0 bases and J 4 bases, with 17 bases left between them. This CDR3 is 16 amino acids long. In nucleotides, the CDR3 is TGCGCCAGCAGCTTGGAGCCTCTAGGCAGACCGTACGAGCAGTACTTC. This codes for CASSLEPLGRPYEQYF.

This chain links TRBV27 with TRBJ2-1, with D possibly TRBD1 on 6 matching bases. V was clipped by 5 bases and J by 9 bases, with 11 bases between them. The CDR3 is made up of 12 amino acids. CDR1 and CDR2 from the germline V gene are MNHEY and SMNVEV (reference sequence). The CDR3 coding sequence is TGTGCCAGCAGTGTACAGGGATCTGAGCAGTTCTTC. This sequence encodes CASSVQGSEQFF.

Many counts were recorded for this clonotype. The genes are TRBV20-1 and TRBJ1-1; TRBD1 aligns across 9 bases. From germline, CDR1 is DFQATT and CDR2 SNEGSKA (reference sequence). The V gene end was trimmed by 6 bases and the J gene end by 6 bases; junction bases not matched to a gene: 11. The CDR3 contains 14 residues. CDR3 bases: TGCAGTGCAGGAAGACAGGGGGGTAACGCTGAAGCTTTCTTT. As protein: CSAGRQGGNAEAFF.

This clonotype was observed many times. This chain uses TRBV18 with TRBJ2-1; TRBD1 might be the D (6 bases). The V and J ends lost 4 bases and 1 base respectively, with 11 bases between them. CDR3 size: 15 residues. Germline CDR1 and CDR2: KGHSH and LQKENI. As DNA, the CDR3 is TGTGCCAGCTCACTACAGGGTAGGTCCTACAATGAGCAGTTCTTC. Its protein product is CASSLQGRSYNEQFF.

This clonotype was counted ten times or more. V gene TRBV12-3 or TRBV12-4 combines with J gene TRBJ2-7; D is possibly TRBD2 (6 bases). The CDR3 runs to 14 residues. V was shortened by 6 bases and J by 3 bases, with 15 bases between the two germline ends. The CDR3: CASRATQGGYEQYF. As DNA, the CDR3 is TGTGCCAGCAGAGCCACTCAGGGAGGCTACGAGCAGTACTTC.

This clonotype came up a few times. The chain uses TRBV9 and TRBJ1-1; D is uncertain. This CDR3 is built from 14 residues. Trimming shortened V by 4 bases and J by 5 bases, and 15 bases separated the two germline ends. Germline values: CDR1 SGDLS, CDR2 YYNGEE. The CDR3 coding sequence is TGTGCCAGCAGCCCCCAATCCCGAGGGACTGAAGCTTTCTTT. It specifies CASSPQSRGTEAFF.

This clonotype showed up just a few times. CDR3 sequence reads: CAWSVDINSPLHF. CDR3 sequence (DNA): TGTGCCTGGAGTGTAGATATCAATTCACCCCTCCACTTT. The chain recombines TRBV30 with TRBJ1-6; D call uncertain. Germline V CDR1 and CDR2: GTSNPN, SVGIG (reference sequence). V was cut by 0 bases and J by 7 bases, with 7 bases left in between. The CDR3 consists of 13 residues.

This clonotype has at least ten counts. The chain employs TRBV4-1 and TRBJ2-3, with D unresolved. Germline CDR1 is MGHRA and CDR2 is YSYEKL. The CDR3 consists of 14 residues. Trimming left V 0 bases short and J 2 bases short, with 6 bases between. The CDR3, as DNA: TGCGCCAGCAGCCAAGACAGGTTCACAGATACGCAGTATTTT. This sequence encodes CASSQDRFTDTQYF.

This clonotype appeared a few times. This chain uses TRBV6-2 or TRBV6-3 with TRBJ2-5, with 8 nucleotides matching TRBD2. The CDR3 loop spans 16 amino acids. Germline lookup yields CDR1 MNHEY and CDR2 SVGEGT. Trimming took 5 bases from V and 4 from J; bases not matched to a gene: 12. The CDR3 sequence is CASSPGLAYYRETQYF. The CDR3 DNA reads as TGTGCCAGCAGTCCTGGACTAGCTTATTATCGAGAGACCCAGTACTTC.

In its sample, this clonotype was seen many times. V is TRBV6-5 and J is TRBJ2-1; D could derive from TRBD1 or TRBD2 (6 bases each). With 6 bases removed from V and 6 bases from J, the gap between germline ends came to 21 bases. The CDR3 sequence is 16 residues long. CDR1 is MNHEY, CDR2 SVGAGI, per germline. The CDR3 nucleotides read TGTGCCAGCAGATTACTCGGGGGCGGCAAACGCAATGAGCAGTTCTTC. As protein: CASRLLGGGKRNEQFF.

The table lists this clonotype with a few counts. This chain links TRBV6-2 or TRBV6-3 with TRBJ1-2; 9 bases are a match to TRBD1. The CDR3 runs 15 residues. The germline gives CDR1 MNHEY, CDR2 SVGEGT. V was clipped by 2 bases and J by 4 bases; unmatched bases: 5. The CDR3 sequence: CASSYPGQGLYGYTF. In nucleotides, the CDR3 is TGTGCCAGCAGTTACCCGGGACAGGGACTCTATGGCTACACCTTC.

This clonotype was found a few times. The V call is TRBV7-9, the J call TRBJ1-2; no clear D. Trimming shortened V by 7 bases and J by 6 bases, and 15 bases separated the two germline ends. This CDR3 is built from 13 residues. The germline gives CDR1 SEHNR, CDR2 FQNEAQ (reference sequence). The CDR3 reads CASTLGNLDGYTF. The CDR3 DNA reads TGTGCCAGCACCTTGGGGAATTTAGATGGCTACACCTTC. Drawing the rest from reference TRBV7-9 and TRBJ1-2, the complete variable domain is DTGVSQNPRHKITKRGQNVTFRCDPISEHNRLYWYRQTLGQGPEFLTYFQNEAQLEKSRLLSDRFSAERPKGSFSTLEIQRTEQGDSAMYLCASTLGNLDGYTFGSGTRLTVV.

This clonotype was seen a few times. DNA for the CDR3: TGCGCCAGCAGTGATATTGCGGCTAGCGGGCAGTACTTC. This encodes CASSDIAASGQYF. This rearrangement joins TRBV10-1 to TRBJ2-7, with TRBD2 matching over 7 bases. V trimming: 3 bases; J trimming: 9 bases; junction bases outside the gene matches: 8. The CDR3 sequence is 13 residues long. Germline CDR1 reads WNHNN; CDR2 reads SYGVQD (reference sequence).

J is TRBJ2-7 and V is TRBV2; the match to TRBD1 covers 7 bases. The J segment lost 1 base and the V segment lost 7 bases, leaving 7 bases of the junction unmatched. This CDR3 has 14 residues. Germline-derived CDR1 and CDR2 are SNHLY and FYNNEI. CDR3 sequence (DNA): TGTGCCAGCAAGGAACAGGGGCCATCCTACGAGCAGTACTTC. Protein sequence: CASKEQGPSYEQYF.

This clonotype was seen repeatedly, ten times or more. This chain joins TRBV6-1 and TRBJ1-1; D unclear. V was clipped by 5 bases and J by 3 bases, with 7 bases between them. Germline V gene lookup returns CDR1 MNHNS and CDR2 SASEGT. The CDR3 covers 12 residues. As DNA, the CDR3 is TGTGCCAGCAGTTCCCTTCACACTGAAGCTTTCTTT. The encoded protein is CASSSLHTEAFF.

This clonotype has a count of ten or more. The chain has TRBV3-1 and TRBJ2-3; no clear D gene. V lost 5 bases, J lost 2 bases, and 17 bases lay in between. The CDR3 spans 16 residues. CDR1 LGHDT and CDR2 YNNKEL come from the germline V gene (reference sequence). This CDR3 is CASSGPWGKATDTQYF. DNA for the CDR3: TGTGCCAGCAGCGGTCCCTGGGGAAAGGCCACAGATACGCAGTATTTT.

This clonotype has a count of ten or more. The chain uses TRBV3-1 and TRBJ1-1, with unresolved D. V dropped 3 bases and J dropped 7 bases, with 9 bases sitting between them. CDR3 length equals 12 residues. Germline V gene sequence: CDR1 LGHDT, CDR2 YNNKEL (reference sequence). As DNA, the CDR3 is TGTGCCAGCAGCCATCTTCCGGGTGAAGCTTTCTTT. Its translation: CASSHLPGEAFF.

This clonotype was recorded a few times. The genes are TRBV12-5 and TRBJ2-2; D ambiguous. The ends were cut back, 0 bases at V and 5 bases at J, with 16 bases in the middle. CDR1 LGHNT and CDR2 FRNRAP come from the germline V gene. The CDR3 is 17 residues long. CDR3 in amino acids: CASGLVLGISWTGELFF. The DNA of the CDR3 is TGTGCTAGTGGTTTGGTATTGGGGATTTCGTGGACCGGGGAGCTGTTTTTT.

CDR3 bases: TGTGCCAGCAGCTTCCGGGCCTTTCAAGAGACCCAGTACTTC. Residues: CASSFRAFQETQYF. The J gene is TRBJ2-5, the V gene TRBV5-6; D unclear. The CDR3 is 14 residues long. V dropped 2 bases and J dropped 2 bases, with 10 bases sitting between them. Germline-derived CDR1 and CDR2 are SGHDT and YYEEEE.

This clonotype came up many times. The DNA of the CDR3 is TGTGCTAGTGGTTTGGCCCCTTCAAACAGATTCGGGAATGAGCAGTTCTTC. Protein sequence: CASGLAPSNRFGNEQFF. This chain links TRBV12-5 with TRBJ2-1, with unresolved D. V lost 1 base to trimming and J lost 7 bases, with 20 bases between them. Germline assignment: CDR1 LGHNT and CDR2 FRNRAP. CDR3 size: 17 residues. The variable domain in full, with the rest retrieved from reference TRBV12-5 and TRBJ2-1, is DARVTQTPRHKVTEMGQEVTMRCQPILGHNTVFWYRQTMMQGLELLAYFRNRAPLDDSGMPKDRFSAEMPDATLATLKIQPSEPRDSAVYFCASGLAPSNRFGNEQFFGPGTRLTVL.